This TCR beta chain was retrieved from a study of T cell responses to AZD1222 COVID-19 vaccine. Study findings and constraints: White British donors predominated, females outnumbered males, and clonal diversity was possibly underestimated. Spike-specific TCR breadth and depth went up after people got two AZD1222 doses.

With respect to this clone: No antigen is known for it.

From germline, CDR1 is MDHEN and CDR2 SYDVKM. Between the trimmed V and J ends, which lost 8 bases and 10 bases, there was a span of 17 bases. This CDR3 is 12 amino acids long. Some clones are missing from TCRdb's copy, which holds only in-frame ones; the method was immunoSEQ multiplex PCR. The profile covers roughly 120,000 clones, with approximately 90% appearing a single time and 7.8% taken by the ten largest. Sequencing used peripheral blood, obtained on day 0 of AZD1222 vaccination. This sequence was found in an adult in good health. The chain carries TRBV28 and TRBJ1-1; D uncertain. The chain's CDR3 is CASSLGRLGAFF. The CDR3 region has the DNA TGTGCCAGCTCCCTCGGTCGTTTAGGAGCTTTCTTT.